This T cell receptor beta chain was profiled in a study of blood T cell repertoires in COVID-19. Whole-study context: From T cells, B-cell-depleted T cells, or PBMCs came the material, which was cDNA or gDNA.

Authors' analysis steps: Reference gene primer amplification in the assay estimated nucleated cell counts. The method was immunoSEQ multiplex PCR; TCRdb's version includes in-frame clones alone and lacks a portion of them. V and J calls and clone size are those listed in that table; D and trimming were worked out from the DNA. The data contain 200,000 or so clones, 70% to 85% of them singletons. With 4 bases clipped from V and 5 bases from J, the junction kept 7 bases outside the gene matches. Germline V CDR1 and CDR2: SNHLY, FYNNEI. This CDR3 spans 15 amino acids. The chain employs TRBV2 and TRBJ2-1; TRBD2 agrees at 8 bases. Sequencing was performed on peripheral blood. The sequence was obtained from a human donor with acute or convalescent COVID-19. The donor label of this sample is uncertain. The CDR3 DNA sequence: TGTGCCAGCAGTGTAAGCGGGAGTGGCCACAATGAGCAGTTCTTC. This codes for CASSVSGSGHNEQFF.